A selection of T cell receptor beta chains follows, all from one sample in a study of cytomegalovirus exposure and HLA in healthy donors. Here immunoSEQ multiplex PCR was the method, and the copy in TCRdb shows in-frame clones only, minus some. This repertoire shows around 140,000 clones, 8.9% found once; its top ten account for roughly 6.4%. Sequences were obtained from PBMCs. The receptors here all came from a woman between 40 and 50 years old in good health and CMV-seropositive. The conserved cysteine and the conserved F or W are not part of the CDR3 here.

cdr3_aa | j_call | v_call
ASSNPGIQPQH | TRBJ1-5 | TRBV21-1
AISDGTGVKNTQY | TRBJ2-3 | TRBV10-3
AIKSRGGMANNEQF | TRBJ2-1 | TRBV10-3
ASSEGEPDYEQY | NA | TRBV2
ASSTIPGNYGYGYT | TRBJ1-2 | TRBV11-1
ASSLYSSGNTIY | TRBJ1-3 | TRBV5-6
ASSYLTGNTEAF | TRBJ1-1 | TRBV9
ASSVDGDTQY | TRBJ2-3 | TRBV14
ASSGGLLYIQY | TRBJ2-4 | TRBV6-1
ASGLGTWQF | TRBJ2-1 | TRBV12-5
ASGGGGPQETQY | TRBJ2-5 | TRBV11-3
ASSYPGGSGEQY | TRBJ2-7 | TRBV6-5
ASSLARETQY | TRBJ2-5 | TRBV7-2
ASSLSSSGGGYGYT | TRBJ1-2 | TRBV5-1
ASYSPPGVAF | TRBJ1-1 | TRBV6-5
ASSYANRDRGF | TRBJ2-1 | TRBV6-6
ASSRRAGGAPNGYT | TRBJ1-2 | TRBV5-4
ASSQGYGVVNTEAF | TRBJ1-1 | TRBV4-1
ASSLEGALYNTEAF | TRBJ1-1 | TRBV5-1
SGMRGSEQF | TRBJ2-1 | TRBV29-1
ASSLAPGGSEQY | TRBJ2-7 | TRBV7-2
ASSVVPPSRRGSTEAF | TRBJ1-1 | TRBV9
ASSDLNRLAGQF | TRBJ2-1 | TRBV9
ASSSTSQDEQY | TRBJ2-7 | TRBV5-4
ASSYVRGGTEAF | TRBJ1-1 | TRBV11-3
ASSLGGTSITDTQY | TRBJ2-3 | TRBV7-3
ASTTATNEKLF | TRBJ1-4 | TRBV6-1
ASSLAAGAEAF | TRBJ1-1 | TRBV5-6